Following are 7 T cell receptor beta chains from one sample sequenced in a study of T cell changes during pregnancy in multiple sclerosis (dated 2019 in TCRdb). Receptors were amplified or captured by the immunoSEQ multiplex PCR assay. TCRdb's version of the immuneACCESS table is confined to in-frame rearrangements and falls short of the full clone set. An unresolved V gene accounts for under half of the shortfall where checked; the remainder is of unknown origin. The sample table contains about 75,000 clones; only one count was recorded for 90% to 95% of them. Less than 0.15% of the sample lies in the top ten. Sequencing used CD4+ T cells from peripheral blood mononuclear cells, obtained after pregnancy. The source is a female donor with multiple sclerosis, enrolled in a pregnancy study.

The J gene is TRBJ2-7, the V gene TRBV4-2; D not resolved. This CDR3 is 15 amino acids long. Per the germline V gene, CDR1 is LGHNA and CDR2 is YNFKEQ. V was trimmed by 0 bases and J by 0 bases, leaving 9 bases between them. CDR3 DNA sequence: TGTGCCAGCAGCCAAGAGAGGCAGAGCTCCTACGAGCAGTACTTC. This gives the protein CASSQERQSSYEQYF.

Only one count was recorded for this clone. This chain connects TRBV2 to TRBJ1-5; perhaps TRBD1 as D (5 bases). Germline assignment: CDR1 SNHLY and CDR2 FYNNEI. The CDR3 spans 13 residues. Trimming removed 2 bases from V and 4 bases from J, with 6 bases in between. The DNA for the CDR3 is TGTGCCAGCAGTGAAAACAGGAATCAGCCCCAGCATTTT. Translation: CASSENRNQPQHF.

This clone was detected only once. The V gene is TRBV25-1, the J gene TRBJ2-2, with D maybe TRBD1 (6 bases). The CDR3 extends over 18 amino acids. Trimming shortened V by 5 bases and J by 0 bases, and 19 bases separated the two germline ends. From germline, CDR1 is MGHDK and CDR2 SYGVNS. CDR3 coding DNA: TGTGCCAGCAGTCCGCCCCCCGGGGACACAACGAACACCGGGGAGCTGTTTTTT. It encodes CASSPPPGDTTNTGELFF.

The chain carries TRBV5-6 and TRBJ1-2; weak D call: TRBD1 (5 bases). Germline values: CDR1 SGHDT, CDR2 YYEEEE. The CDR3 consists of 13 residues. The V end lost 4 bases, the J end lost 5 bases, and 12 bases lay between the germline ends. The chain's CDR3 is CASSGAGGYGYTF. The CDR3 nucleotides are TGTGCCAGCAGCGGGGCCGGAGGGTATGGCTACACCTTC. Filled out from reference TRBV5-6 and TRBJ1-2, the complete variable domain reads DAGVTQSPTHLIKTRGQQVTLRCSPKSGHDTVSWYQQALGQGPQFIFQYYEEEERQRGNFPDRFSGHQFPNYSSELNVNALLLGDSALYLCASSGAGGYGYTFGSGTRLTVV.

The CDR3 protein is CASSAGTSGTDTQYF. CDR3 DNA: TGTGCCAGCAGCGCCGGGACTAGCGGGACAGATACGCAGTATTTT. The rearrangement links TRBV7-9 to TRBJ2-3; 12 bases agree with TRBD2. CDR1 is SEHNR and CDR2 is FQNEAQ in the germline V gene (reference sequence). Trimming took 5 bases from V and 3 from J; bases not matched to a gene: 3. The CDR3 is made up of 15 amino acids. The full variable domain, in which reference TRBV7-9 and TRBJ2-3 provide the parts outside the CDR3, is DTGVSQNPRHKITKRGQNVTFRCDPISEHNRLYWYRQTLGQGPEFLTYFQNEAQLEKSRLLSDRFSAERPKGSFSTLEIQRTEQGDSAMYLCASSAGTSGTDTQYFGPGTRLTVL.

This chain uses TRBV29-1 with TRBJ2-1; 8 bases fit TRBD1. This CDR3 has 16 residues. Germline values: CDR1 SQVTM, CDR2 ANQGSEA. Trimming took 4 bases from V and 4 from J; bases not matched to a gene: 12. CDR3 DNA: TGCAGCGTTGGGGCAGGGGGCTTGGCGGTGTACAATGAGCAGTTCTTC. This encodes CSVGAGGLAVYNEQFF.

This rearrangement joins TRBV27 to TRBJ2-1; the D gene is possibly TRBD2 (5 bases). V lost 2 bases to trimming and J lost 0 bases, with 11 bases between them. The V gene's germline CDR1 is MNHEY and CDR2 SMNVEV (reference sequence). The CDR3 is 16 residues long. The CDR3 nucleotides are TGTGCCAGCAGTTTACGAGGTGGGAGCTCCTACAATGAGCAGTTCTTC. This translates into CASSLRGGSSYNEQFF.